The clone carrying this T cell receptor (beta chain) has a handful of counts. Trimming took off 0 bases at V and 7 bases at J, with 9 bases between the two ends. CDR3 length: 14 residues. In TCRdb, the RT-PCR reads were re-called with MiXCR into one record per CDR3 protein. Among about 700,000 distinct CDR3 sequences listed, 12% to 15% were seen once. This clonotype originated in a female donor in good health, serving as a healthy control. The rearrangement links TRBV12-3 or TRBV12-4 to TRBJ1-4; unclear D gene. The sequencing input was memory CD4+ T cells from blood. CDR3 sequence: CASSLARTTEKLFF. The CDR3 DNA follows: TGTGCCAGCAGTTTAGCGCGGACCACTGAAAAACTGTTTTTT.